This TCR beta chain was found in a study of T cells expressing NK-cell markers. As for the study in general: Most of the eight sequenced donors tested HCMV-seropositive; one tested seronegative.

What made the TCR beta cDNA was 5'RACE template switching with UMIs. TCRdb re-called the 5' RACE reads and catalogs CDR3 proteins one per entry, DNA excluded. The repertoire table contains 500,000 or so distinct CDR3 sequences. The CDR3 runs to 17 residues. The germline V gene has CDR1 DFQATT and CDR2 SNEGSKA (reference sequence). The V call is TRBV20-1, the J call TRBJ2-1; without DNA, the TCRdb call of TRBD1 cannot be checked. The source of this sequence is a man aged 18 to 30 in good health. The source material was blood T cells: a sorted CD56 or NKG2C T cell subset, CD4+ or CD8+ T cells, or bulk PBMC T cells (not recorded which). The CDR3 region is CSARFSFGGGWGNEQFF.